This T cell receptor (beta chain) is drawn from a study of blood T cell repertoires in COVID-19. Study as a whole: The origin of the acute and convalescent COVID-19 samples was the United States, Italy and Spain. T cells, B-cell-depleted T cells, or PBMCs supplied cDNA or gDNA.

This table comes from immunoSEQ multiplex PCR, and its TCRdb copy is limited to in-frame clones, with some not included. Counted here are roughly 170,000 clones, 86% occurring once; the ten biggest clones make up under 25%. Sequences were obtained from peripheral blood. The sequence derives from a man between 70 and 80 years old with active or convalescent COVID-19.

The CDR3 loop reads CASSLVSGETQYF. CDR3 bases: TGCGCCAGCAGCTTGGTCAGCGGAGAGACCCAGTACTTC. This chain joins TRBV5-1 and TRBJ2-5; a possible D gene is TRBD2 (5 bases). V dropped 0 bases and J dropped 4 bases, with 7 bases sitting between them. The CDR3 is 13 residues long. CDR1 is SGHRS and CDR2 is YFSETQ in the germline V gene.